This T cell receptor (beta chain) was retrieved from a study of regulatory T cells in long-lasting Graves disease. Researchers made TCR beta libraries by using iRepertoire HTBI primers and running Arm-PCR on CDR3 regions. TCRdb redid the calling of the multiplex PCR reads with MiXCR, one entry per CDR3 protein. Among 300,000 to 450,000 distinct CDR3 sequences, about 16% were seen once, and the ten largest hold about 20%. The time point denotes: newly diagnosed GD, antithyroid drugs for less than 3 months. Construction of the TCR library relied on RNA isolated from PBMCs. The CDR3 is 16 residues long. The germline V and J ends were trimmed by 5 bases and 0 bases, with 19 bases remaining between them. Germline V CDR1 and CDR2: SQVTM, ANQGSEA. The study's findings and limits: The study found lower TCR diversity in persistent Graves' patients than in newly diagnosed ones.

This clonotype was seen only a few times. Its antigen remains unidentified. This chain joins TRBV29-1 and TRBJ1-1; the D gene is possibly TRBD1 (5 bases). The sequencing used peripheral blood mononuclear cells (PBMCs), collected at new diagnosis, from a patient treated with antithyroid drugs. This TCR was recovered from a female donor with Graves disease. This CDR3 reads CSVSPASGTLNTEAFF. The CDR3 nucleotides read TGCAGCGTTTCCCCCGCATCGGGGACCTTGAACACTGAAGCTTTCTTT.